The clone carrying this T cell receptor beta chain is categorized as medium-sized. What it recognizes is unknown. Profiled with immunoSEQ multiplex PCR; TCRdb holds only in-frame clones, not every one. The sample includes just over 50,000 clones, approximately 78% of them seen just once. The data are from a study of early stage breast cancer tumors. As for the study in general: Average read coverage per sample was roughly 9.7-fold. General study results and limits: Enriched TCRB sequences shared across patients were mostly commonly generated sequences.

Unmatched junction bases numbered 13, after V lost 4 bases and J lost 0 bases. Germline V gene sequence: CDR1 MNHEY, CDR2 SMNVEV (reference sequence). There are 18 residues in the CDR3. Material for sequencing was blood. This receptor was identified in a person aged 40-50 years with breast cancer. The chain has TRBV27 and TRBJ2-3, with 7 bases aligning to TRBD1. For the CDR3, the DNA is TGTGCCAGCAGTTCGGTAGCAGGGGGAGAGAGTAGCACAGATACGCAGTATTTT. Its translation: CASSSVAGGESSTDTQYF.